This TCR beta chain was found in a study of blood T cell repertoires in COVID-19. Across the study: From T cells, B-cell-depleted T cells, or PBMCs came the material, which was cDNA or gDNA.

Only in-frame clones appear in the TCRdb table, and some are missing; sequencing was by immunoSEQ multiplex PCR. This table has 360,000 or so clones, 83% appearing once. Trimming removed 0 bases from V and 6 bases from J, with 9 bases in between. Germline CDR1 is LGHNA and CDR2 is YSLEER. The CDR3 consists of 14 residues. Recovered Cohort 3 donors showed two negative PCRs, clearance, or symptom resolution. The sample taken for sequencing was PBMCs or T cells enriched from blood (not recorded which). The clonotype was recovered from a woman aged 45-65 years who had recovered from COVID-19. The chain couples TRBV4-3 to TRBJ1-5, with a possible D match to TRBD1 (6 bases). The CDR3 sequence: CASSQDTGIQPQHF. The CDR3 DNA is TGCGCCAGCAGCCAAGATACAGGGATTCAGCCCCAGCATTTT.